The text below deals with one TCR beta chain. Its target is not known. The entry originates in a study of PD-L1 blockade in urothelial cancer. Background on the study: The study recovered a median of roughly 140,000 T cells per blood sample.

Deletions cut 6 bases from V and 3 bases from J, with 11 bases between. The germline V gene encodes CDR1 SGHVS and CDR2 FQNEAQ. The CDR3 is made up of 13 amino acids. Measured with immunoSEQ multiplex PCR; TCRdb has only the in-frame clones, and not every one. The data contain 100,000 to 150,000 clones, about 83% of them singletons. The time point: peripheral blood 6 weeks after treatment start. Enrolled patients showed locally advanced or metastatic urothelial carcinoma. Each patient gave between 1 and 8 samples of peripheral blood mononuclear cells, which were collected pretreatment and during treatment. Regarding the study as a whole: Pretreatment clonality of the blood TCR repertoire below the median was predictive of superior survival.

This sample comprised PBMCs, obtained around atezolizumab (anti-PD-L1) treatment. The chain couples TRBV7-8 to TRBJ2-5, with no clear D. The receptor was isolated from a man aged 45 to 65 with urothelial cancer. Written as DNA, the CDR3 is TGTGCCAGCAGTCAGTCCAGGAAAGAGACCCAGTACTTC. Translation: CASSQSRKETQYF.